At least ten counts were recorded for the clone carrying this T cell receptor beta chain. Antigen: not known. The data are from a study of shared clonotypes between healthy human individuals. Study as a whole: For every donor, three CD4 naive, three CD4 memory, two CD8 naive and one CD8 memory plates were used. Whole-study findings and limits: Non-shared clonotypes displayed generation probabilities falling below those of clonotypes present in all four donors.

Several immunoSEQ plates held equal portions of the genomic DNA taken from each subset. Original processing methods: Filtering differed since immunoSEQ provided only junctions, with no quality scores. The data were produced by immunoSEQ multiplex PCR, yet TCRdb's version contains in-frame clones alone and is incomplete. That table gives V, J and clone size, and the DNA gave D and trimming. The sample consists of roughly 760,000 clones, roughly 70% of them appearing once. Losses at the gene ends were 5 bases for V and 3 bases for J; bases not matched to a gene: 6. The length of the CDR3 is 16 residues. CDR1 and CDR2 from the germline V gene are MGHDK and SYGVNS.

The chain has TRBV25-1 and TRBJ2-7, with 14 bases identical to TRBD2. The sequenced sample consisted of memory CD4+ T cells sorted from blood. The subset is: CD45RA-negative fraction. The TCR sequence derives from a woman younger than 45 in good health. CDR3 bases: TGTGCCAGCAGTCCGACTAGCGGGAGGGGGCGCTACGAGCAGTACTTC. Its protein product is CASSPTSGRGRYEQYF.